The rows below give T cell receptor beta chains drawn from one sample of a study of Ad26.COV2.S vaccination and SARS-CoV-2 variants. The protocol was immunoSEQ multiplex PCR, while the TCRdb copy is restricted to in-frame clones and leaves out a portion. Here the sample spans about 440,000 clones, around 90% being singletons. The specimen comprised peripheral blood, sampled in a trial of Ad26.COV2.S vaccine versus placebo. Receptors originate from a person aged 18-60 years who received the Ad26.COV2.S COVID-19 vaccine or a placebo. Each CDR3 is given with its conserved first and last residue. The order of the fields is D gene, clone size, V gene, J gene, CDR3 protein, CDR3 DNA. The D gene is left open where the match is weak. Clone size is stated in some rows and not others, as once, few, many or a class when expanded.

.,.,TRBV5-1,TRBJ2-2,CASSLGPSKSITGELFF,TGCGCCAGCAGCCTGGGTCCGTCGAAGTCGATCACCGGGGAGCTGTTTTTT
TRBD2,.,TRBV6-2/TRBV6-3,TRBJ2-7,CASSRPGLAGGTYEQYF,TGTGCCAGCAGCCGACCGGGACTAGCGGGAGGGACCTACGAGCAGTACTTC
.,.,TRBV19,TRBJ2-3,CASSSSGPNTDTQYF,TGTGCCAGTAGTAGTTCAGGACCGAACACAGATACGCAGTATTTT
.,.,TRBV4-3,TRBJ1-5,CASSQGWGNQPQHF,TGCGCCAGCAGCCAAGGCTGGGGCAATCAGCCCCAGCATTTT
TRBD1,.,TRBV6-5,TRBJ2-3,CASKLTGAGTDTQYF,TGTGCCAGCAAACTAACAGGGGCGGGCACAGATACGCAGTATTTT
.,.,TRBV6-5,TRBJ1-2,CAARPVARVEGGYTF,TGTGCCGCCAGGCCGGTGGCCAGGGTTGAAGGTGGCTACACCTTC
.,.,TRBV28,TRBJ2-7,CASSSGTLSSYEQYF,TGTGCCAGCAGTTCCGGGACCCTGAGCTCCTACGAGCAGTACTTC
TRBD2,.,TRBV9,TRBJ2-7,CASSPSGTNNYEQYF,TGTGCCAGCAGCCCTAGCGGAACCAACAACTACGAGCAGTACTTC
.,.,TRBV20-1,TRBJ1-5,CSASLLDFRIGPQHF,TGCAGTGCTAGTCTACTTGACTTCCGTATCGGTCCCCAGCATTTT
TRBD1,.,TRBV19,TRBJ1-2,CASHRGEDYGYTF,TGTGCCAGCCACAGGGGCGAGGACTATGGCTACACCTTC
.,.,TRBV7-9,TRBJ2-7,CASSLVGDEQYF,TGTGCCAGCAGCTTAGTGGGGGACGAGCAGTACTTC
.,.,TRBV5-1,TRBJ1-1,CASSLAGVTETLEAFF,TGCGCCAGCAGCTTGGCCGGGGTGACAGAGACCCTTGAAGCTTTCTTT
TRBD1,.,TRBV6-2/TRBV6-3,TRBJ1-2,CASSQGTGSNYGYTF,TGTGCCAGCAGCCAAGGGACAGGATCTAACTATGGCTACACCTTC
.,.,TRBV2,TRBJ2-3,CASDSPNTDTQYF,TGTGCCAGCGACTCGCCTAACACAGATACGCAGTATTTT
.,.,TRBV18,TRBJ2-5,CASSPRETQYF,TGTGCCAGCTCACCCCGGGAGACCCAGTACTTC
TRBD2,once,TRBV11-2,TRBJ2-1,CASRGLAGRDNNEQFF,TGTGCCAGCAGGGGACTAGCGGGCCGGGACAACAATGAGCAGTTCTTC
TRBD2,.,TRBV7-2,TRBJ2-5,CASSSRGSGSGETQYF,TGTGCCAGCAGCTCCAGGGGTAGCGGGAGTGGAGAGACCCAGTACTTC
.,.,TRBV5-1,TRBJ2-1,CASGLQNNNEQFF,TGCGCCAGCGGACTCCAGAACAATAATGAGCAGTTCTTC
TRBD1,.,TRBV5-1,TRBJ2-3,CASSQEDRTGEDRYF,TGCGCCAGCAGCCAAGAAGATCGGACAGGGGAGGATAGGTATTTT
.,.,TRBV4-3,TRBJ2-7,CASSQEDSTANYEQYF,TGCGCCAGCAGCCAAGAGGACAGTACCGCTAACTACGAGCAGTACTTC
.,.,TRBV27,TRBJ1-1,CASSKVLAQGGTEAFF,TGTGCCAGCAGCAAAGTTCTGGCACAGGGAGGCACTGAAGCTTTCTTT
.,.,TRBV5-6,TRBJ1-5,CASSLRTREPQHF,TGTGCCAGCAGCTTGAGGACTAGGGAGCCCCAGCATTTT
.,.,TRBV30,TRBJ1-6,CAWSVIMYSPLHF,TGTGCCTGGAGTGTTATAATGTATTCACCCCTCCACTTT
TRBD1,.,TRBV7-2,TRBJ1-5,CASSSGQGARGNQPQHF,TGTGCCAGCAGCTCAGGACAGGGGGCGCGGGGCAATCAGCCCCAGCATTTT
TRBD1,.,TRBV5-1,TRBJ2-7,CASSNPDRARNEQYF,TGCGCCAGCAGCAACCCCGACAGGGCGCGCAACGAGCAGTACTTC
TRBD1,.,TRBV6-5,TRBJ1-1,CASTLGQGGNTEAFF,TGTGCCAGCACCCTAGGACAGGGAGGGAACACTGAAGCTTTCTTT
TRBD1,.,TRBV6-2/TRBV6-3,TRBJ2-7,CASSPAPGQGWYEQYF,TGTGCCAGCAGTCCCGCTCCGGGACAGGGATGGTACGAGCAGTACTTC
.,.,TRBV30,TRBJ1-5,CAWSDLGHSNQPQHF,TGTGCCTGGAGTGATCTAGGACATAGCAATCAGCCCCAGCATTTT
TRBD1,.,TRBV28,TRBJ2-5,CASSYDRGGETQYF,TGTGCCAGCAGTTACGACAGGGGGGGGGAGACCCAGTACTTC
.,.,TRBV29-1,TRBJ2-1,CSVDRVNEQFF,TGCAGCGTTGACAGGGTAAATGAGCAGTTCTTC
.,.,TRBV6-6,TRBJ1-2,CASRKGRNNYGYTF,TGTGCCAGCAGAAAAGGACGGAATAACTATGGCTACACCTTC
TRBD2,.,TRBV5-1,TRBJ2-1,CASSPNSGTRGLGEQFF,TGCGCCAGCAGCCCCAACTCCGGGACTAGAGGGCTCGGTGAGCAGTTCTTC
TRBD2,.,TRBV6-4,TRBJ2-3,CASSDSAGEADTQYF,TGTGCCAGCAGTGACTCAGCGGGAGAGGCGGATACGCAGTATTTT
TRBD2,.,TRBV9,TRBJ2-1,CASSVGLAAYNEQFF,TGTGCCAGCAGCGTAGGACTAGCGGCCTACAATGAGCAGTTCTTC
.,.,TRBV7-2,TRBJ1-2,CASSRDVGGYTF,TGTGCCAGCAGTCGGGACGTCGGGGGCTACACCTTC
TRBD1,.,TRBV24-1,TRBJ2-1,CATSDLLDRGNEQFF,TGTGCCACCAGTGATTTGTTAGACAGGGGGAATGAGCAGTTCTTC
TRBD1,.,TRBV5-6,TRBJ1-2,CASSPRGRGFYGYTF,TGTGCCAGCAGCCCGAGGGGGCGCGGGTTTTATGGCTACACCTTC
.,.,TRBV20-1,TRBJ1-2,CSALGTLTVTF,TGCAGTGCTCTCGGGACACTCACCGTCACCTTC
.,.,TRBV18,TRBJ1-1,CASSPRPMNTEAFF,TGTGCCAGCTCACCCCGGCCTATGAACACTGAAGCTTTCTTT
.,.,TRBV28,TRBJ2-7,CASSPVILDEQYF,TGTGCCAGCAGTCCCGTGATCTTGGACGAGCAGTACTTC
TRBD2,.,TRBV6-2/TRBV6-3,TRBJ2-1,CASSYLRERGPSYNEQFF,TGTGCCAGCAGTTACTTGCGGGAGAGGGGCCCCTCCTACAATGAGCAGTTCTTC
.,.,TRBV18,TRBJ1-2,CASSPQQGTNYGYTF,TGTGCCAGCTCACCACAGCAGGGGACTAACTATGGCTACACCTTC
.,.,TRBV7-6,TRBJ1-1,CASSLNTEAFF,TGTGCCAGCAGCTTGAACACTGAAGCTTTCTTT
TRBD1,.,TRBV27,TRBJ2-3,CASSTRQGMDGTDTQYF,TGTGCCAGCAGTACCCGACAGGGGATGGATGGCACAGATACGCAGTATTTT
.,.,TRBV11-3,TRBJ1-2,CASSFSQGTKGYTF,TGTGCCAGCAGCTTTTCTCAGGGAACGAAAGGCTACACCTTC
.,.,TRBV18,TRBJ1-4,CASSRDRSLNEKLFF,TGTGCCAGCTCCCGCGACAGGTCGTTGAATGAAAAACTGTTTTTT